A selection of T cell receptor beta chains follows, all from one sample in a study of cytomegalovirus exposure and HLA in healthy donors. Clones were read by immunoSEQ multiplex PCR, and TCRdb kept only the in-frame ones, dropping some. The table records more than 85,000 clones, around 90% of them present only once. Sequencing input: PBMCs. The receptors were gathered from a woman aged 18-29 years in good health and CMV-seronegative. Both conserved end residues are part of each CDR3. A D gene is named only where the DNA matches it firmly. Only part of the rows carry a size: once, few, many, or a class if the clone is expanded.

- | TRBD1 | TRBJ2-7 | TRBV10-1 | CASSEPGQGTFEQYF | TGCGCCAGCAGTGAACCGGGACAGGGGACCTTCGAGCAGTACTTC
- | - | TRBJ2-5 | TRBV7-2 | CASSLAAGRETQYF | TGTGCCAGCAGCTTAGCCGCAGGTAGAGAGACCCAGTACTTC
- | TRBD1 | TRBJ1-2 | TRBV5-8 | CASSTTGQNNYGYTF | TGTGCCAGCAGCACAACGGGACAGAACAACTATGGCTACACCTTC
- | TRBD1 | TRBJ1-1 | TRBV7-9 | CASTIQGGTEAFF | TGTGCCAGCACGATACAGGGGGGCACTGAAGCTTTCTTT
- | TRBD1 | TRBJ1-3 | TRBV2 | CASKGTETGNTIYF | TGTGCCAGCAAGGGGACAGAAACTGGAAACACCATATATTTT
- | TRBD1 | TRBJ2-7 | TRBV19 | CASSIGTGYAYEQYF | TGTGCCAGTAGTATCGGGACAGGCTACGCCTACGAGCAGTACTTC
- | TRBD1 | TRBJ2-4 | TRBV9 | CASSRQGQDSVDIQYF | TGTGCCAGCAGCAGACAGGGGCAGGATAGTGTGGACATTCAGTACTTC
- | - | TRBJ1-2 | TRBV7-3 | CASSLKPTGKLGYTF | TGTGCCAGCAGCTTGAAGCCCACAGGCAAGCTGGGCTACACCTTC
- | - | TRBJ1-6 | TRBV5-6 | CASTTSSYNSPLHF | TGTGCCAGCACCACCAGCTCCTATAATTCACCCCTCCACTTT
- | - | TRBJ1-4 | TRBV28 | CASSSQQVTNEKLFF | TGTGCCAGCAGTTCCCAACAGGTTACTAATGAAAAACTGTTTTTT
- | - | TRBJ1-5 | TRBV4-3 | CASSQESGGSGYQPQHF | TGCGCCAGCAGCCAAGAGTCGGGGGGGAGCGGTTATCAGCCCCAGCATTTT
once | TRBD1 | TRBJ1-1 | TRBV7-3 | CASSPQPARTGDTEAFF | TGTGCCAGCAGCCCTCAGCCCGCCCGCACAGGGGACACTGAAGCTTTCTTT
- | - | TRBJ1-5 | TRBV6-1 | CASRERGAHNQPQHF | TGTGCCAGCAGAGAGCGGGGCGCCCACAATCAGCCCCAGCATTTT
- | TRBD2 | TRBJ2-3 | TRBV27 | CASGLDRADTQYF | TGTGCCAGTGGACTAGACCGTGCAGATACGCAGTATTTT
- | - | TRBJ1-1 | TRBV11-2 | CASIPHGNTEAFF | TGTGCCAGCATCCCCCACGGGAACACTGAAGCTTTCTTT
- | TRBD1 | TRBJ1-2 | TRBV6-5 | CASTPTGSFIPYTF | TGTGCCAGCACCCCGACAGGGAGTTTTATCCCCTACACCTTC
- | - | TRBJ1-1 | TRBV14 | CASSYRRDTEAFF | TGTGCCAGCAGTTACAGGAGGGACACTGAAGCTTTCTTT
- | - | TRBJ1-5 | TRBV5-8 | CASREGQDGNQPQHF | TGTGCCAGCCGGGAGGGGCAGGACGGCAATCAGCCCCAGCATTTT
once | TRBD2 | TRBJ2-7 | TRBV7-3 | CASSASGKTYEQYF | TGTGCCAGCAGCGCCAGCGGGAAGACCTACGAGCAGTACTTC
- | - | TRBJ2-7 | TRBV7-9 | CASSLGRARTSYEQYF | TGTGCCAGCAGCTTAGGTCGAGCTCGTACCTCCTACGAGCAGTACTTC
- | TRBD2 | TRBJ2-2 | TRBV5-8 | CASSLPGGPNTGELFF | TGTGCCAGCAGCTTGCCGGGGGGGCCGAACACCGGGGAGCTGTTTTTT
once | TRBD2 | TRBJ2-5 | TRBV5-1 | CASSYSGGAGETQYF | TGCGCCAGCAGCTATAGCGGGGGGGCCGGTGAGACCCAGTACTTC
- | - | TRBJ2-5 | TRBV9 | CASAKRGQETQYF | TGTGCCAGCGCAAAAAGGGGCCAAGAGACCCAGTACTTC
- | - | TRBJ1-2 | TRBV11-2 | CASSPQAANYGYTF | TGTGCCAGCAGCCCACAGGCAGCTAACTATGGCTACACCTTC
- | - | TRBJ2-3 | TRBV6-5 | CASSSPGDPDTQYF | TGTGCCAGCAGTTCCCCCGGGGATCCGGATACGCAGTATTTT
- | TRBD1 | TRBJ2-7 | TRBV28 | CASRDRAYEQYF | TGTGCCAGCCGGGACAGGGCCTACGAGCAGTACTTC
- | - | TRBJ1-5 | TRBV7-8 | CASSLIPGSNQPQHF | TGTGCCAGCAGCTTAATACCGGGATCAAATCAGCCCCAGCATTTT
- | - | TRBJ2-3 | TRBV27 | CASRTTGTDTQYF | TGTGCCAGCAGGACGACAGGCACAGATACGCAGTATTTT
- | - | TRBJ2-2 | TRBV9 | CASSVDGSSTGELFF | TGTGCCAGCAGCGTAGATGGCTCAAGCACCGGGGAGCTGTTTTTT
- | - | TRBJ1-3 | TRBV18 | CASSPYTASGNTIYF | TGTGCCAGCTCACCTTACACAGCTTCTGGAAACACCATATATTTT
- | - | TRBJ1-2 | TRBV4-1 | CASSQERTVIYGYTF | TGCGCCAGCAGCCAAGAACGAACAGTAATCTATGGCTACACCTTC
- | - | TRBJ1-2 | TRBV5-6 | CASSLSAGSSYGYTF | TGTGCCAGCAGCTTGTCGGCAGGGTCGAGTTATGGCTACACCTTC
- | - | TRBJ1-2 | TRBV7-2 | CASSLGTSNYGYTF | TGTGCCAGCAGCTTAGGGACATCTAACTATGGCTACACCTTC
- | TRBD2 | TRBJ2-2 | TRBV7-3 | CASSWDYNTGELFF | TGTGCCAGCAGCTGGGACTATAACACCGGGGAGCTGTTTTTT
- | - | TRBJ1-4 | TRBV7-2 | CASSFYRANEKLFF | TGTGCCAGCAGCTTTTATCGGGCTAATGAAAAACTGTTTTTT
- | - | TRBJ1-5 | TRBV21-1 | CASSKDRESNQPQHF | TGTGCCAGCAGCAAAGACAGGGAGAGCAATCAGCCCCAGCATTTT
- | - | TRBJ1-2 | TRBV5-6 | CASSLLSPGYGYTF | TGTGCCAGCAGCCTCCTTTCGCCCGGCTATGGCTACACCTTC
- | TRBD1 | TRBJ1-1 | TRBV5-1 | CASSSGTGGSGTEAFF | TGCGCCAGCAGCTCCGGGACAGGGGGCTCGGGCACTGAAGCTTTCTTT
few | - | TRBJ2-7 | TRBV29-1 | CSGVRGSSYEQYF | TGCAGCGGGGTTCGTGGGAGCTCCTACGAGCAGTACTTC
- | - | TRBJ1-2 | TRBV13 | CASSLSTGLGYTF | TGTGCCAGCAGCTTATCCACAGGTCTTGGCTACACCTTC
- | TRBD1 | TRBJ1-5 | TRBV6-6 | CASSYTGGDQPQHF | TGTGCCAGCAGTTACACAGGGGGCGATCAGCCCCAGCATTTT
- | TRBD2 | TRBJ2-1 | TRBV9 | CASSGAGVHNEQFF | TGTGCCAGCAGTGGGGCGGGAGTCCACAATGAGCAGTTCTTC
- | TRBD1 | TRBJ2-2 | TRBV9 | CASTTRQGNGAGELFF | TGTGCCAGCACCACTCGACAGGGGAACGGTGCCGGGGAGCTGTTTTTT
once | TRBD2 | TRBJ2-5 | TRBV7-9 | CASSLASGRRTQYF | TGTGCCAGCAGCTTGGCTAGCGGGAGAAGGACCCAGTACTTC
medium-sized | TRBD1 | TRBJ2-1 | TRBV28 | CASSSSLTGTGRNEQFF | TGTGCCAGCAGTTCCTCCTTGACCGGGACAGGGAGGAATGAGCAGTTCTTC
- | - | TRBJ1-2 | TRBV6-5 | CASSYGQTLYGYTF | TGTGCCAGCAGTTACGGACAGACCCTCTATGGCTACACCTTC
once | - | TRBJ2-2 | TRBV12-5 | CASGFSRGSGELFF | TGTGCTAGTGGTTTCTCCAGGGGTTCCGGGGAGCTGTTTTTT